The entry below describes one T cell receptor beta chain. Its antigen is still unknown. Profiled with immunoSEQ multiplex PCR; TCRdb holds only in-frame clones, not every one. The table shows about 110,000 clones, with more than 65% occurring only once. This record belongs to a study of T cell responses to AZD1222 COVID-19 vaccine. Whole-study context: Second-dose intervals of approximately 4 or approximately 12 weeks were pooled. Findings of the study overall: Unmutated regions of variants are reportedly targeted by nearly half of spike-specific TCRs. The donor group comprised mostly white British people and more females; the analysis possibly underestimated clonal diversity. Vaccine-associated CD4 TCRs spanned spike, dominant at 160-218 and 743-854.

Losses at the gene ends were 0 bases for V and 9 bases for J; bases not matched to a gene: 5. The V gene's germline CDR1 is MGHRA and CDR2 YSYEKL. CDR3 length: 16 amino acids. The sequence was collected from an adult in good health. This rearrangement joins TRBV4-1 to TRBJ1-6; TRBD1 matches at 10 bases. Sequenced here: peripheral blood, sampled on day 0 of AZD1222 vaccination. CDR3 protein: CASSQEWTGGFSPLHF. CDR3 nucleotides: TGCGCCAGCAGCCAAGAATGGACAGGGGGTTTTTCACCCCTCCACTTT.